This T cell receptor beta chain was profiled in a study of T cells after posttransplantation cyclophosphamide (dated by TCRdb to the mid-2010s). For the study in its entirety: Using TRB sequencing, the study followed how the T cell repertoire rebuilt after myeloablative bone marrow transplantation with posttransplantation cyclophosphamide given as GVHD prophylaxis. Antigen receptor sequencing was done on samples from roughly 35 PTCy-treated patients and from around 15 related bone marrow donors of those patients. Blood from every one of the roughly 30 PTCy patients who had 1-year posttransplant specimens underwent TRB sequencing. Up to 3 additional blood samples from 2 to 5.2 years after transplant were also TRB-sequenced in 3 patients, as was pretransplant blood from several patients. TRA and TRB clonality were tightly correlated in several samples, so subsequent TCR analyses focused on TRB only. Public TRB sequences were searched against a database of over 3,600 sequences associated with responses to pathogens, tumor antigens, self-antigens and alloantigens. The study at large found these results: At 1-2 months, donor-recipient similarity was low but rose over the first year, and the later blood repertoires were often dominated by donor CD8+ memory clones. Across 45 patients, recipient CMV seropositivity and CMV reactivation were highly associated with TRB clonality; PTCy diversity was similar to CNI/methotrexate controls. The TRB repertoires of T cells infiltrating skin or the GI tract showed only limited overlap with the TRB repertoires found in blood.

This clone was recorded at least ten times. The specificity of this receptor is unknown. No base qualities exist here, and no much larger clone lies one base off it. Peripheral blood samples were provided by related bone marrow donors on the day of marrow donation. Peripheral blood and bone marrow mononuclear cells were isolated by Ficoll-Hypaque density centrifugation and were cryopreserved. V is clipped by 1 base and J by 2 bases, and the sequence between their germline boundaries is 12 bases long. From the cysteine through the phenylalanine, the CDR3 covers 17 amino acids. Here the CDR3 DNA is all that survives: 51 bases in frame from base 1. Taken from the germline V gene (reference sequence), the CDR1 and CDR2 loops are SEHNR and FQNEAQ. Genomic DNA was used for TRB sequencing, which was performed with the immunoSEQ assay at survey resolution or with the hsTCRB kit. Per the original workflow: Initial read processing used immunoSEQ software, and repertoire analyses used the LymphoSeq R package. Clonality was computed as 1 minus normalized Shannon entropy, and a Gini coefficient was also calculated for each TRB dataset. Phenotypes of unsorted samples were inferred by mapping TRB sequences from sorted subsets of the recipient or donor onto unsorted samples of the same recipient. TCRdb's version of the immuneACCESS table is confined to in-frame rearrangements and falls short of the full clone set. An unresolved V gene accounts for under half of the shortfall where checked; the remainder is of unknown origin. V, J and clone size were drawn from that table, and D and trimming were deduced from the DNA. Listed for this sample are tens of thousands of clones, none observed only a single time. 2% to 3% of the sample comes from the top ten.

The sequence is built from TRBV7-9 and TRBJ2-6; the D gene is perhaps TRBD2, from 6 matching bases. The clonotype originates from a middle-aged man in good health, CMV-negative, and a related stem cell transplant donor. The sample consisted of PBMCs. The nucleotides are TGTGCCAGCAGCTTAGTTAGTGGGGGGACTGGGGCCAACGTCCTGACTTTC. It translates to CASSLVSGGTGANVLTF.